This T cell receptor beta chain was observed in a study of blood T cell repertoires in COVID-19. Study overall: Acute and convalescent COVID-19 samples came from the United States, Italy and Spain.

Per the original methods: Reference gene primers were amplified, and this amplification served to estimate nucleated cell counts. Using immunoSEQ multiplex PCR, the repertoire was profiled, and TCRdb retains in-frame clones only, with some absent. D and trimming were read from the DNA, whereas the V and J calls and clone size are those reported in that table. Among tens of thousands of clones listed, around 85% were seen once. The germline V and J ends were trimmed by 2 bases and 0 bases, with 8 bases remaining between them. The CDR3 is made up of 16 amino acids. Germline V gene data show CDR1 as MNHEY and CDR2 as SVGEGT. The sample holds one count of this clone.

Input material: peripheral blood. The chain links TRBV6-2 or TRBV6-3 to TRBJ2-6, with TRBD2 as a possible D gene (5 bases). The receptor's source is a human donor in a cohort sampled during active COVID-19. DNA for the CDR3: TGTGCCAGCAGTTACCTACGGGGCTCTGGGGCCAACGTCCTGACTTTC. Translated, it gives CASSYLRGSGANVLTF.